Described below is a single T cell receptor (beta chain) sequence and its context. The clone's antigen remains unknown. No much larger clonotype is one base removed from it; base qualities were not supplied. The sample is drawn from a study of T cell responses to AZD1222 COVID-19 vaccine (dated by TCRdb to the early 2020s). About the study as a whole: Because spike-specific TCR depth and breadth did not differ between the two schedules, AZD1222 recipients who got a second dose at roughly 4 weeks were pooled with those who got a second dose at roughly 12 weeks. TCR sequencing covered over 230 trial participants: 207 given two doses of AZD1222 and around 26 given two doses of MenACWY control vaccine. Trial participants were enrolled by age into 18-55, 56-69 and 70-plus year subgroups, with roughly 150, 30 and 60 TCR-sequenced participants respectively. The full study reports these points: The vaccine-associated CD4 TCRs covered the entire spike protein, and the dominant responses fell in regions 160-218 and 743-854. A significant rise in spike-specific TCR breadth and depth was observed after two AZD1222 doses relative to day 0 and relative to MenACWY recipients. Conclusions about previously exposed vaccinees are limited, since just a handful of AZD1222 recipients were seropositive for SARS-CoV-2 at baseline. Because no day 14 peak-response samples were available, repertoires were characterized only after the peak T cell response. Participants were mostly white British and included more females than males, and it was suggested by the authors that clonal diversity may have been underestimated. The 56-69-year group was small, and its depth increase did not reach significance, likely because of low power. Reportedly, close to half of the unique spike-specific TCRs recognized epitopes lying outside the regions that are mutated in the B.1.351 and B.1.1.7 variants.

The CDR3 regions of human TCRbeta chains were analyzed by immunosequencing. Per the original workflow: Repertoire TCRs were checked for matches against a reference library of SARS-CoV-2-specific TCRs that had been generated using the MIRA antigen-specificity platform. Breadth was defined as the fraction of unique TCRs that were SARS-CoV-2-associated, and depth was defined as the fraction of total T cells that were SARS-CoV-2-associated. Using the MIRA data, every spike-specific TCR was mapped to the spike region that the TCR reacted to and assigned to either a CD4 or a CD8 class. Log10-transformed breadth and depth values were compared by one-way ANOVA with Sidak's multiple comparisons tests. TCRdb's version of the immuneACCESS table is confined to in-frame rearrangements and falls short of the full clone set. An unresolved V gene accounts for under half of the shortfall where checked; the remainder is of unknown origin. Clonal size and the V and J genes are those of that table, whereas D and trimming came from the DNA. Recorded for this sample are 110,000 or so clones; around 87% of them occurred a single time. The top ten clones comprise 2% to 3% of the sample.

In light of the paper, this sample's time point label describes: baseline before first vaccination. Vaccinee samples were obtained from the UK trials COV001 and COV002, which included a single-blind randomized controlled phase 2/3 trial of AZD1222 (ChAdOx1 nCoV-19) in healthy adults. Trial participant PBMC samples were collected at day 0 and day 28 after the second dose for TCRbeta chain sequencing. Trimmed from V: 4 bases; trimmed from J: 0 bases; junction bases lacking a gene match: 2. CDR3 length: 15 amino acids, cysteine to phenylalanine. The only DNA kept is the CDR3, 45 bases in frame from the first base. CDR1 and CDR2 are read off the germline V gene (reference sequence) as LNHDA and SQIVND.

The clonotype originates from an adult in good health. The sequence joins TRBV19 to TRBJ2-7; TRBD2 fits 11 bases in the junction. The sample here was peripheral blood, taken on day 0 of AZD1222 vaccination. CDR3 sequence: CASSKGTSGSYEQYF. The base sequence is TGTGCCAGTAGTAAAGGGACTAGCGGCTCCTACGAGCAGTACTTC.